The T cell receptor (beta chain) described here comes from a study of blood T cell repertoires in COVID-19 (dated by TCRdb to between 2020 and 2021). About the investigation overall: Samples covering the acute and convalescent phases of COVID-19 were provided by collaborators in the United States, Italy and Spain. Where HLA class I and class II types were available, the types were taken from metadata supplied by the sample provider, not from assay-based typing. The material from the prospective study consisted of cDNA or gDNA derived from T cells, B-cell-depleted T cells, or PBMCs. The sample metadata nearly always contained a de-identified subject ID, COVID-19 status, age in years and sex. A freely available public database, intended as a resource for researchers studying the immune response to SARS-CoV-2, is where the repertoires were released. The samples were drawn from the first 160 participants of the ongoing ImmuneRACE study and from under 1,500 subjects provided by 6 global collaborators. Subjects who had been exposed to COVID-19, were actively infected with it, or had recovered from it provided the deeply sampled blood TCRbeta repertoires that made up the dataset. General findings and caveats noted by the study authors: The quantity of clinical and demographic metadata differed by source and by participant and was supplied without curation.

TCRbeta CDR3 regions were amplified from genomic DNA by means of the immunoSEQ Assay, a bias-controlled multiplex PCR. The paper's data handling went like this. The number of nucleated cells in each sample was estimated by amplification of reference gene primers within the assay. To quantify the absolute abundance of each unique TCRbeta CDR3 rearrangement, sequence reads were collapsed and filtered. For each sample, productive Simpson clonality was calculated as the square root of Simpson's diversity index across productive rearrangements. The table was pulled from immuneACCESS by TCRdb, which kept in-frame rearrangements only. Such tables lose some clones; where checked, under half of the loss comes from unresolved V genes, and the rest has no known cause. The V and J calls and clone size are taken from that table; D and trimming were inferred from the DNA. This sample gives over 35,000 clones in total; nearly 70% of them show up just once. The ten largest clones add up to 6.2% of the sample.

Worth noting for this clone: Its antigen specificity is not known. One base away there is no much larger clone; base qualities are not given.

The germline V gene (reference sequence) gives CDR1 as LNHDA and CDR2 as SQIVND. The junction carries 19 bases between V and J, which are trimmed by 6 bases and 4 bases respectively. From cysteine to phenylalanine, the CDR3 is 16 amino acids long. The DNA shown is the 48-base CDR3, in frame from base 1. The collaborating institutions used their own protocols to collect whole blood in K2EDTA tubes. Collaborator samples were shipped for TCRbeta analysis as frozen whole blood, isolated PBMCs, or DNA extracted from either sample type. The clonotype was recovered from an elderly man with acute or convalescent COVID-19. The sample consisted of peripheral blood. The chain joins TRBV19 to TRBJ2-1; the D gene is perhaps TRBD1, from 6 matching bases. CDR3 region: CASSVTGTTPYNEQFF. The sequence in DNA is TGTGCCAGTAGCGTTACAGGGACAACACCTTACAATGAGCAGTTCTTC.